Below are 6 T cell receptor beta chains sequenced from a single sample in a study of cytomegalovirus exposure and HLA in healthy donors (dated by TCRdb to the late 2010s). Library creation used the immunoSEQ multiplex PCR assay. For the multiplex PCR, a mixture combining 60 forward primers for TCR Vbeta segments and 13 reverse primers for TCR Jbeta segments was used. The clones in this table, taken by TCRdb from immuneACCESS, are in-frame only. Not every clone is retained; where verified, under half of the shortfall comes from an unresolved V gene, and the cause of the rest is unknown. Across this sample there are roughly 130,000 clones, with less than 85% seen only once. About 3.3% of the sample belongs to the ten largest clones. The sequencing input was PBMCs. The receptors come from a male donor in good health and CMV-seronegative.

This clone appeared a single time. The chain recombines TRBV29-1 with TRBJ2-3; 7 bases are shared with TRBD2. Germline V gives CDR1 SQVTM, CDR2 ANQGSEA. This CDR3 is built from 14 residues. V lost 7 bases, J lost 4 bases, and 11 bases stayed unmatched. This CDR3 is CSDRGRAVADTQYF. The CDR3 DNA sequence: TGCAGCGATCGAGGGAGGGCGGTGGCAGATACGCAGTATTTT.

The chain has TRBV5-4 and TRBJ2-2; the D is unclear. The CDR3 extends over 15 amino acids. V dropped 4 bases and J dropped 5 bases, with 15 bases sitting between them. Germline V gene sequence: CDR1 SGHNT, CDR2 YYREEE (reference sequence). CDR3 sequence (DNA): TGTGCCAGCAGCCCCGGAGTCTCCGGAACCGGGGAGCTGTTTTTT. It translates to CASSPGVSGTGELFF.

The chain recombines TRBV5-6 with TRBJ2-3; 8 bases fit TRBD2. The CDR3 has 15 residues. Trimming took 5 bases from V and 12 from J; bases not matched to a gene: 17. Germline CDR1 is SGHDT and CDR2 is YYEEEE. CDR3 protein: CASRQTSVARLVQYF. The DNA for the CDR3 is TGTGCCAGCAGACAGACTAGCGTCGCCCGTTTGGTACAGTATTTT.

The chain has TRBV4-3 and TRBJ2-7; 9 nucleotides match TRBD2. This CDR3 region has 18 residues. Germline trimming cut 0 bases from V and 2 bases from J; bases unmatched to any gene: 11. CDR1 is LGHNA and CDR2 is YSLEER in the germline V gene. In nucleotides, the CDR3 is TGCGCCAGCAGCCAAGAACTATTGAGGGCTAGCGGGGCCTACGAGCAGTACTTC. This sequence encodes CASSQELLRASGAYEQYF.

DNA for the CDR3: TGTGCCAGCAGTGACGGGACTAGCGGGTACAATGAGCAGTTCTTC. It translates to CASSDGTSGYNEQFF. This chain uses TRBV6-4 with TRBJ2-1; 12 bases agree with TRBD2. Germline V gene lookup returns CDR1 MRHNA and CDR2 SNTAGT. The ends lost 2 bases at V and 4 bases at J; junction bases unmatched: 0. This CDR3 spans 15 amino acids.

The chain links TRBV2 to TRBJ1-5; D is undetermined. Germline CDR1 is SNHLY and CDR2 is FYNNEI. The CDR3 contains 13 residues. The ends were cut back, 3 bases at V and 7 bases at J, with 10 bases in the middle. The CDR3 protein is CASSDRGGQPQHF. As DNA, the CDR3 is TGTGCCAGCAGTGACCGGGGAGGACAGCCCCAGCATTTT.